The present TCR beta chain was sequenced within a study of T cell repertoires in aging, cancer and after chemotherapy. Study-level background: Patients with glioblastoma brain tumors were sampled before and after temozolomide-based therapy. Study-wide results and limits: Immunological memory after chemotherapy cannot be judged from the repertoire data.

Peripheral blood genomic DNA, not sorted cells or RNA, was the template. V lost 6 bases and J 8 bases, leaving 14 bases between the germline ends. The CDR3 is 12 residues long. The germline gives CDR1 DFQATT, CDR2 SNEGSKA (reference sequence). A mixed TRB-A/B primer pool amplified rearranged TRB by multiplex touch-down PCR. Each CDR3 protein is one row after TCRdb ran MiXCR on the multiplex PCR reads. The sample holds about 2,600 distinct CDR3 sequences, more than 55% seen once. The table lists this clonotype with a count of one. The antigen remains unidentified. Input material: blood. The chain recombines TRBV20-1 with TRBJ2-1; the D call may be TRBD1 or TRBD2 (6 bases each). The source is a human donor with a solid tumor. CDR3 region: CSAEGGGDEQFF. The DNA for the CDR3 is TGCAGTGCGGAAGGGGGAGGCGATGAGCAGTTCTTC.